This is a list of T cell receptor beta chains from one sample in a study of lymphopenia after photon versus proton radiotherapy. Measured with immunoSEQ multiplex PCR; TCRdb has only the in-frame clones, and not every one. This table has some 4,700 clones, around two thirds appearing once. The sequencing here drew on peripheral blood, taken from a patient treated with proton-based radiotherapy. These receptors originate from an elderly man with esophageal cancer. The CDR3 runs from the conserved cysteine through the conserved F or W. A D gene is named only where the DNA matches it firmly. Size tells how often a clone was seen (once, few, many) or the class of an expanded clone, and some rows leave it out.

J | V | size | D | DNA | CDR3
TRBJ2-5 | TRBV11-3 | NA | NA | TGTGCCAGCAGCCTTAGCGGAGTTCAAGAGACCCAGTACTTC | CASSLSGVQETQYF
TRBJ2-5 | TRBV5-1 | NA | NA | TGCGCCAGCAGCTTGGTGGGAGCGTTGGAGGGGACCCAGTACTTC | CASSLVGALEGTQYF
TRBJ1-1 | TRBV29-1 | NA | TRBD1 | TGCAGCGCAGACAGGGGGGACACTGAAGCTTTCTTT | CSADRGDTEAFF
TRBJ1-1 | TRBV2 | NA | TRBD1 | TGTGCCAGCAGTGTAACATGGACAGGAAATACGAACACTGAAGCTTTCTTT | CASSVTWTGNTNTEAFF
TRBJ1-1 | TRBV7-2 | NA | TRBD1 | TGTGCCAGCAGCTTAGCCGGGACAGGGGTCGCTGAAGCTTTCTTT | CASSLAGTGVAEAFF
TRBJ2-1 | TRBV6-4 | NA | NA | TGTGCCAGCAGTGAGGAACTTAGCGGACCCAATGAGCAGTTCTTC | CASSEELSGPNEQFF
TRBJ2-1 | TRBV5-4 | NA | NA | TGTGCCAGCTCCCCCGACGGTGGGGCGAACAATGAGCAGTTCTTC | CASSPDGGANNEQFF
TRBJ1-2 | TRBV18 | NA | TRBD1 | TGTGCCAGCTCATCGGGACAGCGTGACTATGGCTACACCTTC | CASSSGQRDYGYTF
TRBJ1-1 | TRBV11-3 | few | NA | TGTGCCAGCAGCTCGAAGTCTGGGGACACTGAAGCTTTCTTT | CASSSKSGDTEAFF
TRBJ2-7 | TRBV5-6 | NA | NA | TGTGCCAGCAGCTTGGGGGACCTGTCCGTCGAGCAGTACTTC | CASSLGDLSVEQYF
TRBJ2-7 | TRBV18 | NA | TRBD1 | TGTGCCAGCTCACCAGGACAGGGTTTGGGATACGAGCAGTACTTC | CASSPGQGLGYEQYF
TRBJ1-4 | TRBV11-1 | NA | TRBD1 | TGTGCCAGCAGCCCGCGACAGGGAGAAGCAACTAATGAAAAACTGTTTTTT | CASSPRQGEATNEKLFF
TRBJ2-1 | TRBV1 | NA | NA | TGCACCAGCAGCCAAGAGGCTTGGACTAGCGGGACGTATGAGCAGTTCTTC | CTSSQEAWTSGTYEQFF
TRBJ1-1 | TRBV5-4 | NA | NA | TGTGCCAGCAGCTTAGATTTAACAGGGAACACTGAAGCTTTCTTT | CASSLDLTGNTEAFF
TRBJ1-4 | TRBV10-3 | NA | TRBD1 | TGTGCCATCAGTCGGACAGGGGAGGCCGAAAAACTGTTTTTT | CAISRTGEAEKLFF
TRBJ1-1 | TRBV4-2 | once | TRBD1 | TGTGCCAGCAGCGACGGGACAGGGCAGTGGAAAGCTTTCTTT | CASSDGTGQWKAFF
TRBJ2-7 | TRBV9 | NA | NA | TGTGCCAGCAGCGTAGCTCTCGGGATTACCTACGAGCAGTACTTC | CASSVALGITYEQYF
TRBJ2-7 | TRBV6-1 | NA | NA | TGTGCCAGCAGCCACACCCGGGGACTCTCCTACGAGCAGTACTTC | CASSHTRGLSYEQYF
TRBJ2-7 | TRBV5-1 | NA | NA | TGCGCCAGCAGCTGGGGTACAGAGGTGGTCGAGCAGTACTTC | CASSWGTEVVEQYF
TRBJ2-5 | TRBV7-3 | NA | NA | TGTGCCAGCAGCTTAGGGGGCAGAGAGACCCAGTACTTC | CASSLGGRETQYF
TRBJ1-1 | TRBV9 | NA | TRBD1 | TGTGCGAGCCGACAGGGACTGATGAACACTGAAGCTTTCTTT | CASRQGLMNTEAFF
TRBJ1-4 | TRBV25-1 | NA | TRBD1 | TGTGCCAGCAGTCCCCGGACAGGGAATGAAAAACTGTTTTTT | CASSPRTGNEKLFF
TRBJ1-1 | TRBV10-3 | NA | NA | TGTGCCATCAGTGAGTTGCGACAGCATGAAGCTTTCTTT | CAISELRQHEAFF
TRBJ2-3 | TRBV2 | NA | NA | TGTGCCAGCCTCCCTGGGGGGGCGGGGGGCACAGATACGCAGTATTTT | CASLPGGAGGTDTQYF